What follows is one T cell receptor beta chain and its context. Its antigen is currently unknown. The sample comes from a study of T cells in Graves' hyperthyroidism and ophthalmopathy. The CDR3 is made up of 17 amino acids. The germline gives CDR1 DFQATT, CDR2 SNEGSKA (reference sequence). V lost 6 bases and J lost 3; bases outside the gene matches: 10. Amplification of TCR beta CDR3 regions used RNA as the template. HTBI primers were used for first-round RT-PCR of the TCR CDR3. One entry per CDR3 protein results from TCRdb running MiXCR on the multiplex PCR reads. The sample carries around 660,000 distinct CDR3 sequences, less than 45% recorded once. Overall study results and limits: A 13 V-J model separated ophthalmopathy from stable hyperthyroidism. The majority of expanded thyroid clonotypes above 0.001 also appeared in blood. The model predicted ophthalmopathy a median approximately six months before onset.

V and J are TRBV20-1 and TRBJ2-5, with 16 positions matching TRBD2. The source material was peripheral blood or thyroid tissue (not recorded which). This sequence was found in an adult man with Graves' disease, either hyperthyroidism or ophthalmopathy (not recorded which). In DNA form, the CDR3 reads TGCAGTGCGGTAGGGACTAGCGGGAGGGTGTTGGAAGAGACCCAGTACTTC. The encoded protein is CSAVGTSGRVLEETQYF.